The clone carrying this TCR beta chain came up once. The data are from a study of blood T cell repertoires in COVID-19. In the study overall: COVID-19 samples, acute and convalescent, were from the United States, Italy and Spain. The analysed material was cDNA or gDNA that came from T cells, B-cell-depleted T cells, or PBMCs.

Study processing details: Reference gene primer amplification gave nucleated cell count estimates. Only in-frame clones appear in the TCRdb table, and some are missing; sequencing was by immunoSEQ multiplex PCR. The D gene and trimming were derived from the DNA, and the V and J assignments and clone size from that table. Among approximately 270,000 clones listed, roughly 85% were seen once. The CDR3 extends over 16 amino acids. The V end lost 0 bases, the J end lost 2 bases, and 11 bases lay between the germline ends. Germline CDR1 and CDR2: SGDLS and YYNGEE. Sequencing was carried out using peripheral blood. This clonotype was sampled from a man between 18 and 35 years old with active or convalescent COVID-19. The gene calls are TRBV9 and TRBJ2-2, with a tentative D call TRBD1 (6 bases). This chain's CDR3 is CASSVGGGINTGELFF. The CDR3 nucleotides are TGTGCCAGCAGCGTAGGTGGGGGCATCAACACCGGGGAGCTGTTTTTT.